A single sample is the source of the 20 T cell receptor beta chains below, sequenced in a study of metastatic and nonmetastatic thyroid tumors (TCRdb year 2020). Preparation of the library involved PCR. The listed sequencing device is Illumina HiSeq 4000. TCRdb reworked the public reads: Q25 trimming with fastp, MiXCR clone assembly, productive beta chains retained. The sample contains about 2,000 clones, approximately 11% of them found a single time. The ten largest clones take up 35% to 45% of the sample. Before undergoing thyroid surgery, none of the patients had been given any kind of treatment. Sample: tumor tissue. Receptors were obtained from a female donor with papillary thyroid cancer or a benign thyroid nodule (not recorded which). Some clones in this sample may be carry-over from other donors' samples.

At least ten counts were recorded for this clone. The rearrangement links TRBV4-2 to TRBJ1-5, with 8 bases identical to TRBD1. The V and J ends lost 1 base and 2 bases, in that order; junction bases with no gene match: 13. The CDR3 is 19 residues long. Germline V gene sequence: CDR1 LGHNA, CDR2 YNFKEQ. The CDR3 here is CASSQVGSSQTGGNQPQHF. In nucleotides, the CDR3 is TGTGCCAGCAGCCAAGTAGGCTCGTCACAGACAGGGGGCAATCAGCCCCAGCATTTT.

This clone counts as medium-sized. The chain combines TRBV2 with TRBJ2-1; 12 bases map to TRBD2. Germline loops: CDR1 SNHLY, CDR2 FYNNEI. The CDR3 runs to 13 residues. Trimming cost V 6 bases and J 7 bases; bases outside gene matches: 1. The chain's CDR3 is CASRLAGGNEQFF. CDR3 nucleotide sequence: TGTGCCAGCAGACTAGCGGGAGGTAATGAGCAGTTCTTC.

This clone was seen ten or more times. The CDR3 nucleotides are TGTGCCAGCAGCCAAGAGCTTAGTGCGAGCACAGATACGCAGTATTTT. Translated: CASSQELSASTDTQYF. The chain joins TRBV4-2 to TRBJ2-3; D uncertain. V lost 0 bases and J 0 bases, leaving 10 bases between the germline ends. The CDR3 contains 16 residues. CDR1 LGHNA and CDR2 YNFKEQ come from the germline V gene.

This clone was seen repeatedly, ten times or more. This rearrangement joins TRBV3-1 to TRBJ1-2; the match to TRBD1 covers 11 bases. J gave up 6 bases and V 2 bases, and 5 bases lay outside the gene matches. Germline CDR1 is LGHDT and CDR2 is YNNKEL (reference sequence). The CDR3 is 15 amino acids. CDR3 nucleotide sequence: TGTGCCAGCAGCCAAACCGGGACAGGGGGGCATGGCTACACCTTC. This gives the protein CASSQTGTGGHGYTF.

This clone was counted at least ten times. One base away lies a much larger clone, so this may be a sequencing read error. The gene calls are TRBV20-1 and TRBJ1-5; 7 bases fit TRBD1. In germline, CDR1 is DFQATT, CDR2 SNEGSKA (reference sequence). Trimming cost V 3 bases and J 7 bases; bases outside gene matches: 9. The length of the CDR3 is 14 residues. CDR3 sequence reads: CSASKGAGDQPQHF. As DNA, the CDR3 is TGCAGTGCTAGTAAGGGGGCAGGGGACCAGCCCCAGCATTTT.

Relative to its sample, this clone is medium-sized. This chain joins TRBV7-8 and TRBJ2-7; D perhaps matches TRBD2 (5 bases). Germline CDR1 SGHVS, CDR2 FQNEAQ. The CDR3 contains 14 residues. Trimming left V 4 bases short and J 4 bases short, with 14 bases between. The chain's CDR3 is CASSSDGGFYEQYF. In nucleotides, the CDR3 is TGTGCCAGCAGCTCAGACGGCGGGTTTTACGAGCAGTACTTC.

Remarks on this clone: One end of the junction varies from germline; a read error may be responsible. The chain joins TRBV27 to TRBJ2-1; the match to TRBD2 covers 11 bases. Germline values: CDR1 MNHEY, CDR2 SMNVEV (reference sequence). CDR3 length: 17 residues. Here the CDR3 reads CANSLGFLAGGGNEQFF. CDR3 bases: TGCGCCAACAGCCTAGGGTTTCTAGCGGGGGGAGGGAATGAGCAGTTCTTC.

This clone was detected ten times or more. The chain has TRBV3-1 and TRBJ2-5; D not certain. Germline V lookup: CDR1 LGHDT, CDR2 YNNKEL (reference sequence). Trimming shortened V by 6 bases and J by 4 bases, and 12 bases separated the two germline ends. This CDR3 is built from 13 residues. As DNA, the CDR3 is TGTGCCAGCAGGCCCGGCTGGGGAGAGACCCAGTACTTC. This codes for CASRPGWGETQYF.

This chain connects TRBV5-1 to TRBJ2-7; D is unresolved. Trimming left V 3 bases short and J 2 bases short, with 0 bases between. The CDR3 spans 10 residues. Germline lookup yields CDR1 SGHRS and CDR2 YFSETQ. The CDR3: CASSSYEQYF. In DNA form, the CDR3 reads TGCGCCAGCAGCTCCTACGAGCAGTACTTC.

By its share, this clone is medium-sized. V and J are TRBV20-1 and TRBJ2-2; D not certain. There are 12 residues in the CDR3. The germline V gene encodes CDR1 DFQATT and CDR2 SNEGSKA (reference sequence). Deletions cut 1 base from V and 5 bases from J, with 5 bases between. The CDR3, as DNA: TGCAGTGCTAGAGGGGGTACCGGGGAGCTGTTTTTT. It specifies CSARGGTGELFF.

This clone was seen repeatedly, ten times or more. V and J are TRBV5-1 and TRBJ1-4; D is perhaps TRBD1 (5 bases). The CDR3 contains 16 residues. CDR1 SGHRS and CDR2 YFSETQ come from the germline V gene. V lost 4 bases, J lost 6 bases, and 19 bases lay in between. The CDR3 sequence is CASSPRPYGADEKLFF. For the CDR3, the DNA is TGCGCCAGCAGCCCCCGACCCTACGGGGCCGATGAAAAACTGTTTTTT.

In its sample, this clone ranks as large. The V call is TRBV9, the J call TRBJ2-2; D is ambiguous. This CDR3 has 17 residues. V lost 0 bases and J lost 0, with 12 bases in between. CDR1 SGDLS and CDR2 YYNGEE come from the germline V gene. The CDR3 sequence: CASSVGGTLANTGELFF. CDR3 DNA sequence: TGTGCCAGCAGCGTAGGCGGCACCTTAGCGAACACCGGGGAGCTGTTTTTT.

This clone is termed medium-sized. Other DNA sequences from this sample encode an identical CDR3 as well. The CDR3 sequence is CASSLAAGQGSNQPQHF. In nucleotides, the CDR3 is TGTGCCAGCAGCTTAGCTGCGGGACAGGGCAGCAATCAGCCCCAGCATTTT. J is TRBJ1-5 and V is TRBV27; 9 nucleotides match TRBD1. The germline V gene encodes CDR1 MNHEY and CDR2 SMNVEV (reference sequence). CDR3 length: 17 amino acids. Losses at the gene ends were 6 bases for V and 1 base for J; bases not matched to a gene: 10.

Sample share makes this clone medium-sized. The rearrangement joins TRBV5-1 to TRBJ1-5; D unclear. The CDR3 extends over 13 amino acids. V was pared by 0 bases and J by 3 bases, with 4 bases between. From germline, CDR1 is SGHRS and CDR2 YFSETQ. The CDR3 spells CASSLDDNQPQHF. The CDR3 DNA follows: TGCGCCAGCAGCTTGGACGACAATCAGCCCCAGCATTTT.

The V and J genes are TRBV7-3 and TRBJ2-7; a weak D match, TRBD2 (5 bases). Trimming cost V 1 base and J 7 bases, with 23 bases left between them. Germline V gene sequence: CDR1 SGHTA, CDR2 FQGTGA. The CDR3 is made up of 17 amino acids. The CDR3 DNA reads as TGTGCCAGCAGCTTAAACCCACCTAGAGGGAGCACCACTGAGCAGTACTTC. Residues: CASSLNPPRGSTTEQYF.

V is TRBV5-1 and J is TRBJ1-6, with D unresolved. Trimming took 0 bases from V and 10 from J, leaving 17 bases between them. The CDR3 spans 16 residues. Germline CDR1 is SGHRS and CDR2 is YFSETQ. CDR3 nucleotides: TGCGCCAGCAGCTTGGGTGGGTCCGGCCCGGTGTCACCCCTCCACTTT. This gives the protein CASSLGGSGPVSPLHF.

This clone is medium-sized within its sample. The chain has TRBV5-1 and TRBJ1-2, with a weak D call TRBD1 (6 bases). The CDR3 has 13 amino acids. CDR1 SGHRS and CDR2 YFSETQ come from the germline V gene. Trimming cost V 4 bases and J 9 bases, with 16 bases left between them. CDR3 in amino acids: CASSTDRIERYTF. DNA for the CDR3: TGCGCCAGCAGCACTGACAGGATTGAACGCTACACCTTC.

Within the sample, this clone is medium-sized. The chain employs TRBV27 and TRBJ2-5, with a tentative D call TRBD2 (5 bases). Germline CDR1 is MNHEY and CDR2 is SMNVEV (reference sequence). V was cut by 4 bases and J by 5 bases, with 14 bases left in between. The CDR3 runs 14 residues. CDR3 coding DNA: TGTGCCAGCAGTTCCACAGCTCGCGGGGAGACCCAGTACTTC. This encodes CASSSTARGETQYF.

This clone is medium-sized. The genes are TRBV5-1 and TRBJ2-7; a weak D match, TRBD2 (5 bases). The CDR3 length is 14 residues. With 6 bases removed from V and 6 bases from J, the gap between germline ends came to 19 bases. Germline lookup yields CDR1 SGHRS and CDR2 YFSETQ. The CDR3 sequence: CASTSGASSIEQYF. The CDR3 DNA sequence: TGCGCCAGCACCTCCGGCGCTAGCAGTATCGAGCAGTACTTC.

J is TRBJ2-7 and V is TRBV7-8, with 9 positions matching TRBD1. This CDR3 spans 16 amino acids. In germline, CDR1 is SGHVS, CDR2 FQNEAQ. Trimming removed 4 bases from V and 2 bases from J; junction bases left unmatched: 9. In DNA form, the CDR3 reads TGTGCCAGCAGCTCACCCGAGCGGACAGGGGCCTACGAGCAGTACTTC. Amino acids: CASSSPERTGAYEQYF.